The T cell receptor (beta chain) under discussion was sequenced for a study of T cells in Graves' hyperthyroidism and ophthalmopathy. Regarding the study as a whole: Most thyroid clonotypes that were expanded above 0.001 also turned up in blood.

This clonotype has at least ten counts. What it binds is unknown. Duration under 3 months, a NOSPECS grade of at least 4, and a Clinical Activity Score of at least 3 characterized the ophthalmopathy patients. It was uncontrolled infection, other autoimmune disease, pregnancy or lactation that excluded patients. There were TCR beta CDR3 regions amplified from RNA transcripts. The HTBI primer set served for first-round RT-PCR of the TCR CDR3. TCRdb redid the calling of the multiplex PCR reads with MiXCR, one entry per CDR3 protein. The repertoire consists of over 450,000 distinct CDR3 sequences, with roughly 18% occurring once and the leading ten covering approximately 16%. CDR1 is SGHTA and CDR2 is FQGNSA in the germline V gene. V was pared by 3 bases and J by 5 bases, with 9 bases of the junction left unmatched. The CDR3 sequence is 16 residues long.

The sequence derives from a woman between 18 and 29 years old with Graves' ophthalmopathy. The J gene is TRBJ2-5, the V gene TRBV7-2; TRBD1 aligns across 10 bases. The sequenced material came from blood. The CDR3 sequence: CASSLRPGQGKETQYF. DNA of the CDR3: TGTGCCAGCAGCTTGAGACCGGGACAGGGGAAGGAGACCCAGTACTTC.